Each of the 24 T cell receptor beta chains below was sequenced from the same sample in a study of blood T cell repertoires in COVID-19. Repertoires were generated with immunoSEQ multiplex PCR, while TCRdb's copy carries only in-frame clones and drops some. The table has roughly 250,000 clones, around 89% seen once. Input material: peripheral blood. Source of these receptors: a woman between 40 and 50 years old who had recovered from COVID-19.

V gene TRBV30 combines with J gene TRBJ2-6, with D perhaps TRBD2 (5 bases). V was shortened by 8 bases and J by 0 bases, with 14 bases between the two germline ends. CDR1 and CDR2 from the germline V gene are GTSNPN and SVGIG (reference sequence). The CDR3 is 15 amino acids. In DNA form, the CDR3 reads TGTGCCCTCCGGGGTAGCCTCTCTGGGGCCAACGTCCTGACTTTC. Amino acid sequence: CALRGSLSGANVLTF. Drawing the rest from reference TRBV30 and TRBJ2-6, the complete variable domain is SQTIHQWPATLVQPVGSPLSLECTVEGTSNPNLYWYRQAAGRGLQLLFYSVGIGQISSEVPQNLSASRPQDRQFILSSKKLLLSDSGFYLCALRGSLSGANVLTFGAGSRLTVL.

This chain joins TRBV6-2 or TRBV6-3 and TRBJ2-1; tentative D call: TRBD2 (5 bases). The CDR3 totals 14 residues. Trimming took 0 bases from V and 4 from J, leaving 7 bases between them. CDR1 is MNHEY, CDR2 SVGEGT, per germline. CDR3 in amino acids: CASSYSGGYNEQFF. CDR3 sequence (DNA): TGTGCCAGCAGTTACTCGGGCGGGTACAATGAGCAGTTCTTC.

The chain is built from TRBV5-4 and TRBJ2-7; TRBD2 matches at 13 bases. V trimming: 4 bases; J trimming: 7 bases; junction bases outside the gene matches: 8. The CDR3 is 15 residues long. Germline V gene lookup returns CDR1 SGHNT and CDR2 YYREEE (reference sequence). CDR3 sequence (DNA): TGTGCCAGCAGCCCCCAGGGACTAGCGGGGTGGGAGCAGTACTTC. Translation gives CASSPQGLAGWEQYF. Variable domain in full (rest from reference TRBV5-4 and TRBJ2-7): ETGVTQSPTHLIKTRGQQVTLRCSSQSGHNTVSWYQQALGQGPQFIFQYYREEENGRGNFPPRFSGLQFPNYSSELNVNALELDDSALYLCASSPQGLAGWEQYFGPGTRLTVT.

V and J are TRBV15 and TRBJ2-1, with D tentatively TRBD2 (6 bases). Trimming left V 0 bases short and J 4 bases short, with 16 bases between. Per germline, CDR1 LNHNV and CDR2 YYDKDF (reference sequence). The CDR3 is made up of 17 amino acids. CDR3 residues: CATSRDRRLAQYNEQFF. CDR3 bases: TGTGCCACCAGCAGAGATCGAAGGCTAGCGCAGTACAATGAGCAGTTCTTC.

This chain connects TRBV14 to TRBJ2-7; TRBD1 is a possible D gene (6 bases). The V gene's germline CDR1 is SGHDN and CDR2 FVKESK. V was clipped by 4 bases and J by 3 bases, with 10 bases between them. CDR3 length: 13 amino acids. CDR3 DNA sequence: TGTGCCAGCAGCCCCGGGACACTCTACGAGCAGTACTTC. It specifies CASSPGTLYEQYF.

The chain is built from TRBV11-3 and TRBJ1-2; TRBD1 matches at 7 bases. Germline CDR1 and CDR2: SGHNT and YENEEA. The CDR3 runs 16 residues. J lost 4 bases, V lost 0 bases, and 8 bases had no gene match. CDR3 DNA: TGTGCCAGCAGCTTAGATCCAGGCAGGGGGGTCTATGGCTACACCTTC. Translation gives CASSLDPGRGVYGYTF. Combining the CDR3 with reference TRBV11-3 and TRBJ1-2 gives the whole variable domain EAGVVQSPRYKIIEKKQPVAFWCNPISGHNTLYWYLQNLGQGPELLIRYENEEAVDDSQLPKDRFSAERLKGVDSTLKIQPAELGDSAVYLCASSLDPGRGVYGYTFGSGTRLTVV.

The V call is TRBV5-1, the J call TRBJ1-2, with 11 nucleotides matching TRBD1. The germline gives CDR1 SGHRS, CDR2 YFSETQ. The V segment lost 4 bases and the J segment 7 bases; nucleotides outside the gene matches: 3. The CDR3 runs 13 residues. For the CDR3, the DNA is TGCGCCAGCAGCCCGGGACAGGGGGGTGGCTACACCTTC. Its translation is CASSPGQGGGYTF.

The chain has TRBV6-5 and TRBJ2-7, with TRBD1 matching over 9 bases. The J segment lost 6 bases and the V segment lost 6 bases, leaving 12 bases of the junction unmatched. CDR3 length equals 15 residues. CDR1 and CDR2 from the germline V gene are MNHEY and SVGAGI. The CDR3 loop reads CASSTGTGIKGEQYV. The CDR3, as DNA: TGTGCCAGCAGCACCGGGACAGGGATTAAGGGCGAGCAGTACGTC.

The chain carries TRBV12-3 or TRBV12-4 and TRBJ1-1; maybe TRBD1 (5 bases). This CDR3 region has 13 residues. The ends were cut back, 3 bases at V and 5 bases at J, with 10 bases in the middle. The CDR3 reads CASSLKGRTEAFF. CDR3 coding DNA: TGTGCCAGCAGTTTGAAGGGGCGGACTGAAGCTTTCTTT.

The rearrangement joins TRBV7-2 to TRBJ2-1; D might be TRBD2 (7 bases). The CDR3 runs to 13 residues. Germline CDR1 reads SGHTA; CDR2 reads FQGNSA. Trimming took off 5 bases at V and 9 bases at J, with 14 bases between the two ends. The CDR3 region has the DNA TGTGCCAGCAGCCGGGGGCGGGGGCTTGAGCAGTTCTTC. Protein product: CASSRGRGLEQFF. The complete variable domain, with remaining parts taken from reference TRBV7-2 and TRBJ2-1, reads GAGVSQSPSNKVTEKGKDVELRCDPISGHTALYWYRQSLGQGLEFLIYFQGNSAPDKSGLPSDRFSAERTGGSVSTLTIQRTQQEDSAVYLCASSRGRGLEQFFGPGTRLTVL.

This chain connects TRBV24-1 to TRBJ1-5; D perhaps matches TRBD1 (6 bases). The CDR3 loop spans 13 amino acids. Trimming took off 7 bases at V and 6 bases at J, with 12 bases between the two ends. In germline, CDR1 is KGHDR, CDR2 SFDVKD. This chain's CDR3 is CATSPDRIQPQHF. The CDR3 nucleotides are TGTGCCACCAGCCCCGACAGGATTCAGCCCCAGCATTTT.

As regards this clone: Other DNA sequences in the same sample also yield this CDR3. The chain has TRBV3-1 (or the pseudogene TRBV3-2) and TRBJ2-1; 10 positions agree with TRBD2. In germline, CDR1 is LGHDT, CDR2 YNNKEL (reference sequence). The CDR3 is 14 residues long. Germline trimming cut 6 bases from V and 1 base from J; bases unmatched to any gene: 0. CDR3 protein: CASRAGGSYNEQFF. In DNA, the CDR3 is TGTGCCAGCAGAGCGGGAGGGTCCTACAATGAGCAGTTCTTC.

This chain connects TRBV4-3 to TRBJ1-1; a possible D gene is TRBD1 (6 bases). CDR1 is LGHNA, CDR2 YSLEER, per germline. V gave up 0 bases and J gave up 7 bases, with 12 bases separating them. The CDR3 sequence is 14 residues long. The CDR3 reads CASSQDRGHGEAFF. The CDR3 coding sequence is TGCGCCAGCAGCCAAGATCGGGGACATGGTGAAGCTTTCTTT.

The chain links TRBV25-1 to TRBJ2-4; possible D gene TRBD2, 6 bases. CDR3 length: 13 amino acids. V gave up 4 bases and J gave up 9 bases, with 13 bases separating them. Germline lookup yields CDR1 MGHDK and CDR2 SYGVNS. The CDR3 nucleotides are TGTGCCAGCAGTGCCGGTGGAGGGGTCATTCAGTACTTC. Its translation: CASSAGGGVIQYF.

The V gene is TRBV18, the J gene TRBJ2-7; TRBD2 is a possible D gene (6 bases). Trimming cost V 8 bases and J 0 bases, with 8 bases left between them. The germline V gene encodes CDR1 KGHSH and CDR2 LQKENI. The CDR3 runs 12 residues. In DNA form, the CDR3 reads TGTGCCAGCGGGGGGTCCTCCTACGAGCAGTACTTC. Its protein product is CASGGSSYEQYF. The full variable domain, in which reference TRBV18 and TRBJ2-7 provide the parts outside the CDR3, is NAGVMQNPRHLVRRRGQEARLRCSPMKGHSHVYWYRQLPEEGLKFMVYLQKENIIDESGMPKERFSAEFPKEGPSILRIQQVVRGDSAAYFCASGGSSYEQYFGPGTRLTVT.

The DNA for the CDR3 is TGTGCCAGCAGGCCGTTAGCGGGAGGGCTTCCCGAGACCCAGTACTTC. Protein: CASRPLAGGLPETQYF. The J gene is TRBJ2-5, the V gene TRBV7-9; 11 nucleotides match TRBD2. V gave up 6 bases and J gave up 5 bases; unmatched junction bases: 11. In germline, CDR1 is SEHNR, CDR2 FQNEAQ (reference sequence). The CDR3 sequence is 16 residues long.

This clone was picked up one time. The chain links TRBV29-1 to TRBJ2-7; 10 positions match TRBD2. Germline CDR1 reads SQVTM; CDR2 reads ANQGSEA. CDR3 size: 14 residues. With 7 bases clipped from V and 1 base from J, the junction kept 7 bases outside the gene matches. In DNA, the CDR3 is TGCAGCGCCCTAGCGGGAGATGGTTCCTACGAGCAGTACTTC. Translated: CSALAGDGSYEQYF.

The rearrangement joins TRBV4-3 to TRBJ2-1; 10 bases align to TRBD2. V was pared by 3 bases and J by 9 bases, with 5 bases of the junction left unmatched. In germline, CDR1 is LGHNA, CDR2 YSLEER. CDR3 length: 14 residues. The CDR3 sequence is CASSQERTSGEQFF. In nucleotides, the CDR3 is TGCGCCAGCAGCCAGGAAAGGACTAGCGGTGAGCAGTTCTTC.

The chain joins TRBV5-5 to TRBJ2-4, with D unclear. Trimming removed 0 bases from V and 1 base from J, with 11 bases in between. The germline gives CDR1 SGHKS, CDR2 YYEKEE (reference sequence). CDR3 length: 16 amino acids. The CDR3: CASSLEAGRAKNIQYF. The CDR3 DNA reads TGTGCCAGCAGCTTGGAGGCAGGTAGGGCCAAAAACATTCAGTACTTC.

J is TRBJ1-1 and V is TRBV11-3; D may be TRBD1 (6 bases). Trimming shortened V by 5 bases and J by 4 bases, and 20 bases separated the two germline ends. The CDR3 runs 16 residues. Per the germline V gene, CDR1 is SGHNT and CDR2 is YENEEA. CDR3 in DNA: TGTGCCAGCAGCCGAGGAACAAGAGGGGGGGGCACTGAAGCTTTCTTT. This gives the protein CASSRGTRGGGTEAFF. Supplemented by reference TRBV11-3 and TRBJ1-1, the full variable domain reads EAGVVQSPRYKIIEKKQPVAFWCNPISGHNTLYWYLQNLGQGPELLIRYENEEAVDDSQLPKDRFSAERLKGVDSTLKIQPAELGDSAVYLCASSRGTRGGGTEAFFGQGTRLTVV.

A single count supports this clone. CDR3 DNA sequence: TGTGCCAGCAGCGCAAGTCCGCGGGCGAGAGATGGCTACACCTTC. Its protein product is CASSASPRARDGYTF. The genes are TRBV7-9 and TRBJ1-2; D is unresolved. This CDR3 region has 15 residues. CDR1 and CDR2 from the germline V gene are SEHNR and FQNEAQ (reference sequence). V lost 5 bases and J 6 bases, leaving 19 bases between the germline ends.

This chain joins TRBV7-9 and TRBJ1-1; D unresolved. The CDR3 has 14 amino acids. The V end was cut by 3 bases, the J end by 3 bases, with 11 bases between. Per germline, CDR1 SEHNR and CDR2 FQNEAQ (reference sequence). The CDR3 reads CASSLISRDTEAFF. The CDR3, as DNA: TGTGCCAGCAGCTTGATTAGCCGGGACACTGAAGCTTTCTTT.

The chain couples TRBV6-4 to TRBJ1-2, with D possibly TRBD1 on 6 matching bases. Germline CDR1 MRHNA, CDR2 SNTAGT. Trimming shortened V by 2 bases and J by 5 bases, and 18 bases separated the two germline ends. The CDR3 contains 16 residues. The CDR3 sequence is CASSDGGGQKPYGYTF. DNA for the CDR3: TGTGCCAGCAGTGACGGGGGTGGACAGAAACCTTATGGCTACACCTTC.

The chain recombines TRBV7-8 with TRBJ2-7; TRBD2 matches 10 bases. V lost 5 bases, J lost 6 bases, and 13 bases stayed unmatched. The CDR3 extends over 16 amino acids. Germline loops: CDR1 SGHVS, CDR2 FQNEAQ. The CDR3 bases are TGTGCCAGCAGCCCCCGAGGTCTAGCGGGAGTGGGCGAGCAGTACTTC. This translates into CASSPRGLAGVGEQYF.